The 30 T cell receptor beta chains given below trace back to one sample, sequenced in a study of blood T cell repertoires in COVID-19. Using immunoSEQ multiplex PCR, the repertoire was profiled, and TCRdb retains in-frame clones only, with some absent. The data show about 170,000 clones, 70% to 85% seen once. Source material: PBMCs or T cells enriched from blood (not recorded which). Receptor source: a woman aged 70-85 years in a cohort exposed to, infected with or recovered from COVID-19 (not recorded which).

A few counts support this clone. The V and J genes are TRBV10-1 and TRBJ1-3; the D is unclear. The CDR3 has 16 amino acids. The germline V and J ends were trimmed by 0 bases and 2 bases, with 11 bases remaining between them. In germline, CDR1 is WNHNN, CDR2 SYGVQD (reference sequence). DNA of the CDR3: TGCGCCAGCAGTGAGTCGCCCTCCGGGGCTGGAAACACCATATATTTT. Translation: CASSESPSGAGNTIYF.

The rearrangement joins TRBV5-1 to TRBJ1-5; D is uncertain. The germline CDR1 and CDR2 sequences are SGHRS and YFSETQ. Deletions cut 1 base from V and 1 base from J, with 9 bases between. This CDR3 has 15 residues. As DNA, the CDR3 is TGCGCCAGCAGCTTGACCTCGGGGAGCAATCAGCCCCAGCATTTT. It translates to CASSLTSGSNQPQHF.

CDR3 sequence: CASSLGYLTGEETQYF. The CDR3 DNA is TGCGCCAGCAGCTTGGGGTACCTGACAGGGGAAGAGACCCAGTACTTC. The chain joins TRBV5-1 to TRBJ2-5; 8 bases fit TRBD1. The ends lost 0 bases at V and 3 bases at J; junction bases unmatched: 7. The CDR3 consists of 16 residues. Looked up from germline, CDR1 is SGHRS and CDR2 is YFSETQ.

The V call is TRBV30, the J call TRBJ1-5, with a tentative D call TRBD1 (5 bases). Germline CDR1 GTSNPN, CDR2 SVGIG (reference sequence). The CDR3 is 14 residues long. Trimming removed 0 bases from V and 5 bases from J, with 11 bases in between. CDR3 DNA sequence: TGTGCCTGGAGTGTACGGCAGGGCCATCAGCCCCAGCATTTT. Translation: CAWSVRQGHQPQHF.

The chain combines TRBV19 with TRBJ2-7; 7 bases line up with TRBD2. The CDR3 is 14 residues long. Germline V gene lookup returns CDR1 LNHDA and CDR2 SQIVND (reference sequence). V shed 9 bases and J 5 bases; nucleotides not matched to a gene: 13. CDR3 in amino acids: CASSRGGGPDEQYF. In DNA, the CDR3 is TGTGCCAGCTCTCGCGGGGGAGGGCCGGACGAGCAGTACTTC.

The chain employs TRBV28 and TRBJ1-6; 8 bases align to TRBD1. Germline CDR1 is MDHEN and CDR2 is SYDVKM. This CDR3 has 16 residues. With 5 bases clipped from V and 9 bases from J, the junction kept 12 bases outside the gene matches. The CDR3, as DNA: TGTGCCAGCAGTCTGACAGTATGGACAGGGAGTTCACCCCTCCACTTT. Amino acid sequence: CASSLTVWTGSSPLHF. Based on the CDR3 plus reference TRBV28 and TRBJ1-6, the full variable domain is DVKVTQSSRYLVKRTGEKVFLECVQDMDHENMFWYRQDPGLGLRLIYFSYDVKMKEKGDIPEGYSVSREKKERFSLILESASTNQTSMYLCASSLTVWTGSSPLHFGNGTRLTVT.

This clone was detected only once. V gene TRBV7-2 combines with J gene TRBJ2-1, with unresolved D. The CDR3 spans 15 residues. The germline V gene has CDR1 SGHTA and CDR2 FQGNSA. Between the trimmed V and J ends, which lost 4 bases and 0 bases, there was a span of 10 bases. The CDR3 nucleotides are TGTGCCAGCAGCTGGGCACCAAGCTCCTACAATGAGCAGTTCTTC. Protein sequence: CASSWAPSSYNEQFF. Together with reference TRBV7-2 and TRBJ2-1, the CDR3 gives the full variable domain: GAGVSQSPSNKVTEKGKDVELRCDPISGHTALYWYRQSLGQGLEFLIYFQGNSAPDKSGLPSDRFSAERTGGSVSTLTIQRTQQEDSAVYLCASSWAPSSYNEQFFGPGTRLTVL.

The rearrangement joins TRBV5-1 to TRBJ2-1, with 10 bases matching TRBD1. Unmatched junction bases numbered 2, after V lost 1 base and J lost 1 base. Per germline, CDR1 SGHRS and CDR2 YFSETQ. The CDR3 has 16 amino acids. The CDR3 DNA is TGCGCCAGCAGCTTGTTGGGACAGGGGTCCTACAATGAGCAGTTCTTC. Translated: CASSLLGQGSYNEQFF.

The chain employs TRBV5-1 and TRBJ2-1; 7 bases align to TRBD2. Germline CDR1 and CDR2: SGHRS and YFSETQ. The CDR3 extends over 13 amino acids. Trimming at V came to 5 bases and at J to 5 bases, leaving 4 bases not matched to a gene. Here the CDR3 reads CASRYGTNNEQFF. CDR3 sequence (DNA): TGCGCCAGCAGATATGGGACTAACAATGAGCAGTTCTTC.

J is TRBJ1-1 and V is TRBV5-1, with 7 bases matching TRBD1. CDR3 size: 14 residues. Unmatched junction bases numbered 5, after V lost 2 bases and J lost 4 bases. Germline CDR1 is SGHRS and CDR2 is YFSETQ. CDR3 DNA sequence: TGCGCCAGCAGCTTTGGCAGGGGGATCACTGAAGCTTTCTTT. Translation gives CASSFGRGITEAFF.

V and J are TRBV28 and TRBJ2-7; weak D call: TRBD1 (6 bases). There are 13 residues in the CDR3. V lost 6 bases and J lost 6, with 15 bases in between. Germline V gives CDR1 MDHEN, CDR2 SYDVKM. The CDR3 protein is CASRANLQGEQYF. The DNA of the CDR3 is TGTGCCAGCAGAGCTAATTTACAGGGCGAGCAGTACTTC.

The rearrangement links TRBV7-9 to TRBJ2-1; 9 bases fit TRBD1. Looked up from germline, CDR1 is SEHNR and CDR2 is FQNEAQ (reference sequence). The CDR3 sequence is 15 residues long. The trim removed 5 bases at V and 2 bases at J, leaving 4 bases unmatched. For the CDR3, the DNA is TGTGCCAGCAGCCCCGGGACAGGGCCCTACAATGAGCAGTTCTTC. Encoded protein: CASSPGTGPYNEQFF.

The CDR3 DNA reads TGTGCCAGCAGCTTAGAATTCTTATATGGCTACACCTTC. Protein sequence: CASSLEFLYGYTF. The chain employs TRBV7-9 and TRBJ1-2, with no clear D. Per germline, CDR1 SEHNR and CDR2 FQNEAQ (reference sequence). V shed 1 base and J shed 5 bases, with 8 bases lying between them. CDR3 length: 13 residues.

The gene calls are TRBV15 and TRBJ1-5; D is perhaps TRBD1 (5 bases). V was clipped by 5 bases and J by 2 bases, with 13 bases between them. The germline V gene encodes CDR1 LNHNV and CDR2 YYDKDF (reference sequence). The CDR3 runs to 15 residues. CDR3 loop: CATSLEDSRNQPQHF. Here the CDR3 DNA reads TGTGCCACCAGCCTAGAAGACAGCCGCAATCAGCCCCAGCATTTT.

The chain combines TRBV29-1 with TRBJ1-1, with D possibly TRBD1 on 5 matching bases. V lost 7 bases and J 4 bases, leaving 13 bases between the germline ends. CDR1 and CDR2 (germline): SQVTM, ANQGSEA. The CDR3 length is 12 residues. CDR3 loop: CSGHNGGTEAFF. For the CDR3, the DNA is TGCAGCGGTCATAACGGGGGCACTGAAGCTTTCTTT.

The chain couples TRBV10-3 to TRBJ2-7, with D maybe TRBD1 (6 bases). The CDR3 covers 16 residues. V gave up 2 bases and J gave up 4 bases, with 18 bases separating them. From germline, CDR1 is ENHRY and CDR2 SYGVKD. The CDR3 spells CAISETGKGIGYEQYF. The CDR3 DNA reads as TGTGCCATCAGTGAGACAGGGAAGGGTATCGGGTACGAGCAGTACTTC.

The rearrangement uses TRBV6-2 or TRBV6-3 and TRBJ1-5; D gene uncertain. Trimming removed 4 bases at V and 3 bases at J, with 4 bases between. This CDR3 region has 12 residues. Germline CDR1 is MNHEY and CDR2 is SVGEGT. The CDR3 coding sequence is TGTGCCAGCAGTTTAGTCAATCAGCCCCAGCATTTT. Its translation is CASSLVNQPQHF.

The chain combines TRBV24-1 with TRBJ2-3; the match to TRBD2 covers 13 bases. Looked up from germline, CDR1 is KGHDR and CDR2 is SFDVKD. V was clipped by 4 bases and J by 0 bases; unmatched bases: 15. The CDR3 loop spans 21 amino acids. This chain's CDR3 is CATSDPGTSGIAPFSTDTQYF. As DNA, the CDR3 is TGTGCCACCAGTGACCCCGGGACTAGCGGGATTGCCCCCTTCAGCACAGATACGCAGTATTTT.

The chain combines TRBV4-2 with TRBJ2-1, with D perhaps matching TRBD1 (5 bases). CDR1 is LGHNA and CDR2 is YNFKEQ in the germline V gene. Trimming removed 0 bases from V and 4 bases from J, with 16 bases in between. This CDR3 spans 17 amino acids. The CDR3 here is CASSQDLGDRAYNEQFF. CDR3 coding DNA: TGTGCCAGCAGCCAAGATCTAGGAGACAGAGCATACAATGAGCAGTTCTTC.

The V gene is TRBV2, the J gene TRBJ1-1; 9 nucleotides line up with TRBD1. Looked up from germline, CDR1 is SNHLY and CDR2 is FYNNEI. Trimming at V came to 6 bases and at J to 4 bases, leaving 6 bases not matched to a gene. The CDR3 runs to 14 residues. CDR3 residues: CASSRTGVGTEAFF. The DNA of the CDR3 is TGTGCCAGCAGCCGGACAGGGGTGGGCACTGAAGCTTTCTTT.

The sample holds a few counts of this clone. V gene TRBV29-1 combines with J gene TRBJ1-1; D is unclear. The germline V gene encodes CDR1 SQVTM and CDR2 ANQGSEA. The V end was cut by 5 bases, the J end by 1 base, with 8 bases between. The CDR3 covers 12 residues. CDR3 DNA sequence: TGCAGCGTTACAACCTCGAACACTGAAGCTTTCTTT. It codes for CSVTTSNTEAFF. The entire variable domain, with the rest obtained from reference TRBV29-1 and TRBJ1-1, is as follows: SAVISQKPSRDICQRGTSLTIQCQVDSQVTMMFWYRQQPGQSLTLIATANQGSEATYESGFVIDKFPISRPNLTFSTLTVSNMSPEDSSIYLCSVTTSNTEAFFGQGTRLTVV.

Written as DNA, the CDR3 is TGTGCCAGCAAGGGATCAACGGGGATCAATGAGCAGTTCTTC. It specifies CASKGSTGINEQFF. The chain links TRBV28 to TRBJ2-1, with a weak D call TRBD2 (5 bases). Germline values: CDR1 MDHEN, CDR2 SYDVKM. There are 14 residues in the CDR3. Trimming removed 7 bases at V and 6 bases at J, with 16 bases between.

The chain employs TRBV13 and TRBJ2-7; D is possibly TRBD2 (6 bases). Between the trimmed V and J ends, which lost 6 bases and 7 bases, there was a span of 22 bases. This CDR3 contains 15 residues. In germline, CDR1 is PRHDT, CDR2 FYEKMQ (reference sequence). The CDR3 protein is CASSLRRGRAEEQYF. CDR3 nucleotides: TGTGCCAGCAGTCTCCGGCGGGGACGGGCCGAGGAGCAGTACTTC.

Here the CDR3 DNA reads TGTGCCAGCAGCTTGGGACTCTTCACCGGGGAGCTGTTTTTT. This codes for CASSLGLFTGELFF. This sequence joins TRBV5-5 and TRBJ2-2; D remains unclear. This CDR3 contains 14 residues. Germline lookup yields CDR1 SGHKS and CDR2 YYEKEE (reference sequence). V was shortened by 0 bases and J by 4 bases, with 7 bases between the two germline ends.

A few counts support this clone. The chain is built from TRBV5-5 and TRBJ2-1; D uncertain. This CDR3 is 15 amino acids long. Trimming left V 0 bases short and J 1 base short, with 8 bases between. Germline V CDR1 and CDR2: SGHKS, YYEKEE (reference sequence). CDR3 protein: CASSLGAESYNEQFF. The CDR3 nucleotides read TGTGCCAGCAGCTTGGGGGCAGAATCCTACAATGAGCAGTTCTTC.

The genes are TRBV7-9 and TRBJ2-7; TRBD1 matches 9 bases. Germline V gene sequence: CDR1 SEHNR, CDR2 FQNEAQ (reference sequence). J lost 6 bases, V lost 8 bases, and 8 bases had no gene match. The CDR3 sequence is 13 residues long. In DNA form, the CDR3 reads TGTGCCAGCTTCCGGACAGGGGCCGGCGAGCAGTACTTC. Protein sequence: CASFRTGAGEQYF.

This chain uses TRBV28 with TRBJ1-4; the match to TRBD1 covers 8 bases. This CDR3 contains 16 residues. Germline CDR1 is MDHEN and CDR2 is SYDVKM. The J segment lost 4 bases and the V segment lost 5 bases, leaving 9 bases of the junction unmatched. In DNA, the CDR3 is TGTGCCAGCAGTACGTCCAGGGGGCGCGGTAATGAAAAACTGTTTTTT. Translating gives CASSTSRGRGNEKLFF.

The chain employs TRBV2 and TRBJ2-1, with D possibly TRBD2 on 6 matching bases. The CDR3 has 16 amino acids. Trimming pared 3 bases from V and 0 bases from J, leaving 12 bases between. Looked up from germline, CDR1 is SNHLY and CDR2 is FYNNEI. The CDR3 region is CASSDRYGSSYNEQFF. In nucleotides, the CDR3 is TGTGCCAGCAGTGATAGGTACGGGAGCTCCTACAATGAGCAGTTCTTC.

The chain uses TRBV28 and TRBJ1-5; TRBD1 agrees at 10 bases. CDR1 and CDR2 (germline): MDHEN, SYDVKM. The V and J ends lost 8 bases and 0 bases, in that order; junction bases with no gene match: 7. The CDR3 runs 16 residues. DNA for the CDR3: TGTGCCAGCTATGGACAGGGGGAGTATAGCAATCAGCCCCAGCATTTT. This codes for CASYGQGEYSNQPQHF.

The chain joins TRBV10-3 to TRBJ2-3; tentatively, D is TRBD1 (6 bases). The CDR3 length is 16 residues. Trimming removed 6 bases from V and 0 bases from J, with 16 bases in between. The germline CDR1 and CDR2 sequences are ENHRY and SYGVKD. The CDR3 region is CAISPTGQPSTDTQYF. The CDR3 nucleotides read TGTGCCATCAGCCCGACAGGACAACCTAGCACAGATACGCAGTATTTT.